This is a list of T cell receptor beta chains from one sample in a study of cytomegalovirus exposure and HLA in healthy donors. Sequenced by immunoSEQ multiplex PCR; TCRdb stores in-frame clones only, minus some. Found here are some 99,000 clones, 81% of them singletons; the top ten hold under 2.5%. Sequenced material: PBMCs. All receptors derive from a woman aged 25 to 39 in good health and CMV-seronegative. The CDR3 runs from the conserved cysteine through the conserved F or W. A D gene is named only where the DNA matches it firmly. A row's size may be missing; if present it is once, few, many or a size class.

>TRBV27|TRBJ1-2|.|few
CASSFATYYGYTF
TGTGCCAGCAGTTTCGCGACTTACTATGGCTACACCTTC
>TRBV11-2|TRBJ2-3|TRBD2|.
CASSLRREGLSTDTQYF
TGTGCCAGCAGCTTAAGGCGGGAGGGCCTTAGCACAGATACGCAGTATTTT
>TRBV20-1|TRBJ1-1|.|.
CSASSAGEAFF
TGCAGTGCTAGTAGTGCGGGGGAAGCTTTCTTT
>TRBV27|TRBJ2-1|TRBD2|.
CASSLLMGLAGNEQFF
TGTGCCAGCAGCCTTTTGATGGGACTAGCGGGAAATGAGCAGTTCTTC
>TRBV7-8|TRBJ2-5|TRBD2|.
CASSLALLAGGETQYF
TGTGCCAGCAGCTTAGCACTTCTAGCGGGAGGGGAGACCCAGTACTTC
>TRBV7-3|TRBJ1-5|.|.
CASSREPNQPQHF
TGTGCCAGCAGCAGGGAGCCTAATCAGCCCCAGCATTTT
>TRBV7-9|TRBJ2-1|TRBD2|.
CASSLAARGSQPYNEQFF
TGTGCCAGCAGCTTAGCTGCTCGCGGGAGCCAACCGTACAATGAGCAGTTCTTC
>TRBV9|TRBJ2-1|TRBD2|.
CASSVGRAGTEQFF
TGTGCCAGCAGCGTAGGTCGAGCGGGAACTGAGCAGTTCTTC
>TRBV10-3|TRBJ2-7|.|.
CAISERRGRLEQYF
TGTGCCATCAGTGAGCGGCGGGGAAGGCTCGAGCAGTACTTC
>TRBV5-1|TRBJ2-7|TRBD2|.
CASSWGLVANEQYF
TGCGCCAGCAGCTGGGGACTAGTAGCGAACGAGCAGTACTTC
>TRBV7-3|TRBJ2-7|TRBD2|.
CASSLQLASGSYEQYF
TGTGCCAGTTCCCTCCAACTGGCTAGCGGATCTTACGAGCAGTACTTC
>TRBV7-2|TRBJ2-7|TRBD1|.
CASGTTGVKYF
TGTGCCAGCGGGACCACAGGGGTAAAGTACTTC
>TRBV9|TRBJ2-5|TRBD2|.
CASSDSGSGQETQYF
TGTGCCAGCAGCGATAGCGGGAGCGGGCAAGAGACCCAGTACTTC
>TRBV7-9|TRBJ1-2|.|.
CSSSEGVGYGYTF
TGTTCCAGCAGCGAGGGAGTCGGCTATGGCTACACCTTC
>TRBV4-1|TRBJ2-1|TRBD2|.
CASRSIGRERYNEQFF
TGCGCCAGCAGGTCCATTGGGCGGGAGAGGTACAATGAGCAGTTCTTC
>TRBV18|TRBJ1-2|.|.
CASSPLPRTGGNYGYTF
TGTGCCAGCTCACCACTCCCCAGAACGGGGGGTAACTATGGCTACACCTTC
>TRBV25-1|TRBJ2-1|TRBD2|.
CASRGGVGYNEQFF
TGTGCCAGCAGGGGAGGGGTCGGGTACAATGAGCAGTTCTTC
>TRBV4-3|TRBJ2-7|TRBD2|.
CASSRSGRGYEQYF
TGCGCCAGCAGCCGTAGTGGGAGGGGCTACGAGCAGTACTTC
>TRBV10-3|TRBJ2-7|.|.
CAISESPDSSYEQYF
TGTGCCATCAGTGAGTCACCGGACTCTTCCTACGAGCAGTACTTC
>TRBV10-1|TRBJ1-2|.|few
CASTQEEVPRGYTF
TGCGCCAGCACGCAGGAGGAGGTCCCTAGAGGCTACACCTTC
>TRBV2|TRBJ1-1|.|.
CASSEGGYEAFF
TGTGCCAGCAGTGAGGGGGGGTATGAAGCTTTCTTT
>TRBV4-2|TRBJ2-7|TRBD2|.
CASSLRAGLAVTYEQYF
TGTGCCAGCAGCCTAAGGGCTGGACTAGCGGTAACCTACGAGCAGTACTTC